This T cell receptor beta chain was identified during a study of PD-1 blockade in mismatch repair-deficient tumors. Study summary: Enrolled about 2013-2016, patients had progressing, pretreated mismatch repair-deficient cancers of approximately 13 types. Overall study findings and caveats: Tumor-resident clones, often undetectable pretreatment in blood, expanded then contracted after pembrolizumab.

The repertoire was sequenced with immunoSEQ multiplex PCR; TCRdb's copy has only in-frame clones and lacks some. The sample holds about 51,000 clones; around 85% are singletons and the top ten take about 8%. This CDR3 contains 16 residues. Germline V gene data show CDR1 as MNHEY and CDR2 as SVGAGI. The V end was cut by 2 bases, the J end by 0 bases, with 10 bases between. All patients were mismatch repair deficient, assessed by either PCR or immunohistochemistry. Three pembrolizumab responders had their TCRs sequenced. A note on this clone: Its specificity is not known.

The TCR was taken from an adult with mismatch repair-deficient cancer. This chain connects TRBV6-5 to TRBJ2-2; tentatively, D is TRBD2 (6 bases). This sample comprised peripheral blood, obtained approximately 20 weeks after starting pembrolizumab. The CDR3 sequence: CASSYRGGTNTGELFF. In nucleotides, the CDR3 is TGTGCCAGCAGTTACCGCGGAGGGACGAACACCGGGGAGCTGTTTTTT.